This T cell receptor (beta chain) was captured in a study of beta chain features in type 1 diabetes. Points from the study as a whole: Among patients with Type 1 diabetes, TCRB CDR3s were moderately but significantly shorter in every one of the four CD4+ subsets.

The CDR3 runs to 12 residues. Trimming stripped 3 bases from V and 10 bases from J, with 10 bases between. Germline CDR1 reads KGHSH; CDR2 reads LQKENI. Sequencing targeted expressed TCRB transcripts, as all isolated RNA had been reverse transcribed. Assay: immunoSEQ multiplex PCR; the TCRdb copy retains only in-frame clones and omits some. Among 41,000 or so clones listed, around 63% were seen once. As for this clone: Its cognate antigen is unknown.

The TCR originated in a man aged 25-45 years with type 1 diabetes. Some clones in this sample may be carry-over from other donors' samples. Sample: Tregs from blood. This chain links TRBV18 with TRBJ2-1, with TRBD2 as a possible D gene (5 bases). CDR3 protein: CASSPESGEQFF. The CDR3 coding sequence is TGTGCCAGCTCACCGGAATCGGGGGAGCAGTTCTTC.